Shown below are 16 T cell receptor beta chains from a single sample sequenced in a study of T-cell memory formation after mild COVID-19 (dated by TCRdb to the early 2020s). Libraries came from 5' RACE. Instrument on record: Illumina NovaSeq 6000. TCRdb ran its own pipeline on the public reads, namely fastp trimming at Q25 and MiXCR clone calling, and kept in-frame beta chains. One record per CDR3 amino acid sequence lists the most common genes and DNA. The sample table records 170,000 or so distinct CDR3 sequences; 20% to 25% of these occur just once. The leading ten clones occupy under 25% of the sample. Specimen: PBMCs or a T cell subset sorted from them (not recorded which). The receptor source for this set is an adult woman who had mild COVID-19 (a few samples of this study predate the infection). The sample titles of this study are shuffled in the database, so cell type and time point are left out; the donor was told from shared clones.

This clonotype showed up just a few times. The chain uses TRBV5-1 and TRBJ2-4; maybe TRBD2 (5 bases). Trimming cost V 2 bases and J 7 bases, with 13 bases left between them. Per the germline V gene, CDR1 is SGHRS and CDR2 is YFSETQ. The CDR3 has 14 amino acids. As DNA, the CDR3 is TGCGCCAGCAGCTTAACGGACTTTAACAACATTCAGTACTTC. Its protein is CASSLTDFNNIQYF.

The table lists this clonotype with a few counts. The chain has TRBV19 and TRBJ1-1; no clear D. Trimming pared 3 bases from V and 1 base from J, leaving 9 bases between. The CDR3 loop spans 14 amino acids. CDR1 and CDR2 (germline): LNHDA, SQIVND (reference sequence). The CDR3 DNA is TGTGCCAGTAGTATTGGCCACGGGAACACTGAAGCTTTCTTT. Translation: CASSIGHGNTEAFF.

CDR3 loop: CASSSGGGSGNTEAFF. The DNA of the CDR3 is TGTGCCAGCAGCTCCGGGGGGGGATCGGGTAACACTGAAGCTTTCTTT. The V and J genes are TRBV7-9 and TRBJ1-1; D perhaps matches TRBD1 (5 bases). CDR3 length: 16 amino acids. Trimming pared 4 bases from V and 2 bases from J, leaving 17 bases between. Per germline, CDR1 SEHNR and CDR2 FQNEAQ (reference sequence).

V usage is TRBV7-6 and J usage is TRBJ2-7, with 12 positions matching TRBD1. CDR3 size: 17 residues. V gave up 5 bases and J gave up 4 bases; unmatched junction bases: 12. CDR1 and CDR2 (germline): SGHVS, FNYEAQ. The chain's CDR3 is CASSVTSGTGGWYEQYF. DNA of the CDR3: TGTGCCAGCAGCGTCACCTCCGGGACAGGGGGCTGGTACGAGCAGTACTTC.

This clonotype came up a few times. This chain joins TRBV9 and TRBJ1-2, with D unresolved. Germline lookup yields CDR1 SGDLS and CDR2 YYNGEE. V was shortened by 7 bases and J by 4 bases, with 11 bases between the two germline ends. CDR3 length: 12 amino acids. As DNA, the CDR3 is TGTGCCAGCTTCAACAGCTTCTATGGCTACACCTTC. Its translation: CASFNSFYGYTF.

This sequence joins TRBV20-1 and TRBJ2-7; 7 bases align to TRBD1. Germline assignment: CDR1 DFQATT and CDR2 SNEGSKA (reference sequence). After removal of 1 base from V and 0 bases from J, the junction contained 3 bases not matched to a gene. CDR3 length equals 14 residues. CDR3 loop: CSARVQGYSYEQYF. The CDR3 region has the DNA TGCAGTGCTAGAGTACAGGGGTACTCCTACGAGCAGTACTTC.

This rearrangement joins TRBV9 to TRBJ2-1; TRBD2 might be the D (5 bases). Trimming removed 4 bases at V and 1 base at J, with 15 bases between. CDR1 and CDR2 from the germline V gene are SGDLS and YYNGEE. This CDR3 contains 16 residues. CDR3 sequence: CASSPSLARSYNEQFF. The CDR3 DNA follows: TGTGCCAGCAGCCCCTCTTTAGCGCGATCCTACAATGAGCAGTTCTTC.

The chain carries TRBV21-1 and TRBJ1-2. TRBV21-1 is given as a pseudogene. This CDR3 is built from 11 residues. DNA of the CDR3: TGTGCCAGCACCTTGGACGATGGCTACACCTTC. It specifies CASTLDDGYTF.

In this sample, this clonotype turned up a few times. This chain links TRBV29-1 with TRBJ2-7, with no clear D. The CDR3 is 12 residues long. Looked up from germline, CDR1 is SQVTM and CDR2 is ANQGSEA. V was shortened by 1 base and J by 3 bases, with 7 bases between the two germline ends. CDR3 bases: TGCAGCGTTGAAGGACCACTCTACGAGCAGTACTTC. It codes for CSVEGPLYEQYF.

This clonotype appeared many times. The CDR3 DNA reads as TGCGCCAGCAGCCAATCGGGGACAGGGATCTACGAGCAGTACTTC. Residues: CASSQSGTGIYEQYF. The chain combines TRBV4-1 with TRBJ2-7, with 9 positions matching TRBD1. Trimming took 2 bases from V and 3 from J; bases not matched to a gene: 5. The CDR3 totals 15 residues. Germline lookup yields CDR1 MGHRA and CDR2 YSYEKL.

The chain recombines TRBV9 with TRBJ2-1; D may correspond to TRBD1 or TRBD2 (6 bases each). Trimming shortened V by 5 bases and J by 9 bases, and 12 bases separated the two germline ends. Germline values: CDR1 SGDLS, CDR2 YYNGEE. The CDR3 covers 12 residues. The CDR3 DNA is TGTGCCAGCAGGGGGGGCCCGGGTGAGCAGTTCTTC. This sequence encodes CASRGGPGEQFF. Using reference TRBV9 and TRBJ2-1 for the parts outside the CDR3, the full variable domain is DSGVTQTPKHLITATGQRVTLRCSPRSGDLSVYWYQQSLDQGLQFLIQYYNGEERAKGNILERFSAQQFPDLHSELNLSSLELGDSALYFCASRGGPGEQFFGPGTRLTVL.

This clonotype was counted only a few times. V usage is TRBV29-1 and J usage is TRBJ2-1; TRBD1 matches at 8 bases. From germline, CDR1 is SQVTM and CDR2 ANQGSEA. The CDR3 is 14 residues long. The junction had 21 bases not matched to a gene; V was cut back by 8 bases and J by 15 bases. The CDR3, as DNA: TGCAGCTCCTTGTCCGGGACAGGAGAACACCCCAGGTTCTTC. It translates to CSSLSGTGEHPRFF.

A few counts support this clonotype. This chain joins TRBV6-2 or TRBV6-3 and TRBJ2-6; 10 positions agree with TRBD2. CDR1 is MNHEY and CDR2 is SVGEGT in the germline V gene. V gave up 2 bases and J gave up 4 bases; unmatched junction bases: 14. The CDR3 is made up of 20 amino acids. CDR3 nucleotides: TGTGCCAGCAGTTACGGGACGGCTAGCGGGAGTTCCTGGGGGGCCAACGTCCTGACTTTC. Amino acid sequence: CASSYGTASGSSWGANVLTF.

This clonotype was picked up one time. This chain links TRBV4-3 with TRBJ2-7, with 10 bases identical to TRBD2. Germline V CDR1 and CDR2: LGHNA, YSLEER. CDR3 length equals 15 residues. V was pared by 2 bases and J by 3 bases, with 4 bases of the junction left unmatched. The CDR3 loop is CASSQIASGSYEQYF. Here the CDR3 DNA reads TGCGCCAGCAGCCAAATTGCTAGCGGGAGCTACGAGCAGTACTTC.

The CDR3 spells CASSSGLAVGDTQYF. CDR3 coding DNA: TGTGCCAGCAGCTCGGGACTAGCGGTGGGAGATACGCAGTATTTT. The rearrangement uses TRBV7-3 and TRBJ2-3, with 11 nucleotides matching TRBD2. The CDR3 is 15 residues long. Per the germline V gene, CDR1 is SGHTA and CDR2 is FQGTGA. V gave up 4 bases and J gave up 5 bases; unmatched junction bases: 5.

The DNA for the CDR3 is TGTGCCAGCAGTGAAGGGACTAGCGGGGGGGTGGGCGGAGATACGCAGTATTTT. Its translation: CASSEGTSGGVGGDTQYF. The chain couples TRBV12-3 or TRBV12-4 to TRBJ2-3; 16 nucleotides line up with TRBD2. The CDR3 is 18 amino acids. V was pared by 5 bases and J by 5 bases, with 10 bases of the junction left unmatched.